The present TCR beta chain was sequenced within a study of T cell responses to AZD1222 COVID-19 vaccine. This CDR3 has 14 residues. Germline V gives CDR1 SGHAT, CDR2 FQNNGV. After removal of 4 bases from V and 4 bases from J, the junction contained 5 bases not matched to a gene. The repertoire was sequenced with immunoSEQ multiplex PCR; TCRdb's copy has only in-frame clones and lacks some. The sample consists of approximately 200,000 clones, around 94% of them appearing once. The source material was peripheral blood, sampled 28 days after the second dose of the MenACWY control vaccine. This receptor was identified in an adult who received the MenACWY meningococcal vaccine as a control. V is TRBV11-2 and J is TRBJ2-7; 9 bases fit TRBD1. CDR3 residues: CASSSTGGLYEQYF. In DNA form, the CDR3 reads TGTGCCAGCAGCTCGACAGGGGGACTTTACGAGCAGTACTTC.